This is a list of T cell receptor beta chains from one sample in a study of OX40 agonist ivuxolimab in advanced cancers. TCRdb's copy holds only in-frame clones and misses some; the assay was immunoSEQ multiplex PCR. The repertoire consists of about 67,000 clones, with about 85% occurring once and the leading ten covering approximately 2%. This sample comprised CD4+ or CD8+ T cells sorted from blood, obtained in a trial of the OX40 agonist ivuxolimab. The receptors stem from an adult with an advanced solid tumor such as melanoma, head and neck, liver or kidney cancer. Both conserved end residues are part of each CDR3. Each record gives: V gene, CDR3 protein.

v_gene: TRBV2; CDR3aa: CASSVSGGPHEQYF
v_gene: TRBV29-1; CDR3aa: CSVDDANTIYF
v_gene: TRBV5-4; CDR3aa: CASSLGERGEQFF
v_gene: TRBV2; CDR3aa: CASSRLGEQFF
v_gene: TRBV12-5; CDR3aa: CASGLEPWTEAFF
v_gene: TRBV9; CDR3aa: CARTGVGGTDTQYF
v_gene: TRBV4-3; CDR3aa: CASSQDFSGNTDTQYF
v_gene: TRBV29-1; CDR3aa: CSVETGGYTF
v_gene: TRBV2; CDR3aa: CASSVTSGAGHF
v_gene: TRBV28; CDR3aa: CASSLSRQVERNTGELFF
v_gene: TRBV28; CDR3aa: CASSLMTAHSYEQYF
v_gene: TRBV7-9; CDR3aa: CASSLSGQNTEAFF
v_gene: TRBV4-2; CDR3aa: CASSQERGEETQYF
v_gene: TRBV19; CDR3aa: CATLRGGPNTEAFF
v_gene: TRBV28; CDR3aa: CASSFGQAYGYTF
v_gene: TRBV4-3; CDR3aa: CASSQVTWVNTEAFF
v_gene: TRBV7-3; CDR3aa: CASSLNGLYTGELFF
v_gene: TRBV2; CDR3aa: CASSEEAGGLTDTQYF
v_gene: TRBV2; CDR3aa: CASSVEGREQYF
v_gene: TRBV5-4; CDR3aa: CASSLALPAQETQYF
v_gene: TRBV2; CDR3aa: CASSTGRGGSGYTF
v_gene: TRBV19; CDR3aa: CASSDGTAWGTEAFF
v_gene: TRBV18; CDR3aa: CASSPLAGGRTGELFF
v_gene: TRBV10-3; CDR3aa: CAGRLRGNTEAFF
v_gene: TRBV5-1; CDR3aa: CASTLAPGANTEAFF